This entry concerns a single TCR beta chain. This entry belongs to a study of blood T cell repertoires in COVID-19. As handled by the study authors: From reference gene primer amplification, estimates of nucleated cell counts were derived. TCRdb's copy holds only in-frame clones and misses some; the assay was immunoSEQ multiplex PCR. That table gives V, J and clone size, and the DNA gave D and trimming. The table shows about 150,000 clones, with 91% occurring only once. This receptor was taken from a man aged 50 to 60 with acute or convalescent COVID-19. Sequences were obtained from peripheral blood.

DNA for the CDR3: TGTGCCTCGGGGGGCAGAAGTAACTATGGCTACACCTTC. Its translation is CASGGRSNYGYTF. The gene calls are TRBV12-3 or TRBV12-4 and TRBJ1-2, with a tentative D call TRBD1 (6 bases). V lost 11 bases and J lost 1, with 14 bases in between. CDR3 size: 13 residues.